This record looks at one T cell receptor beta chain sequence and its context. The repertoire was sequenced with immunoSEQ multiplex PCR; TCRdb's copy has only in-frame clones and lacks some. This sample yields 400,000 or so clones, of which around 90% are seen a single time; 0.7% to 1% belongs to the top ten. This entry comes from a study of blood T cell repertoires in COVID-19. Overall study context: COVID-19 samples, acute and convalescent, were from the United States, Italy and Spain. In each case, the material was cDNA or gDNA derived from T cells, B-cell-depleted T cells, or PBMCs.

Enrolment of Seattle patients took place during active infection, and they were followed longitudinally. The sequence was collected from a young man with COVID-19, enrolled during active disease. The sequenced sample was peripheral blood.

DNA for the CDR3: TGTGCCTGGAGTGTACGACAATGGCAACCCTATGGCTACACCTTC. This codes for CAWSVRQWQPYGYTF. The chain combines TRBV30 with TRBJ1-2; D is undetermined. CDR1 and CDR2 (germline): GTSNPN, SVGIG (reference sequence). The CDR3 is 15 amino acids. V was cut by 0 bases and J by 4 bases, with 15 bases left in between.